This is a list of T cell receptor beta chains from one sample in a study of identifying expanded T cells in peripheral blood. The protocol was immunoSEQ multiplex PCR, while the TCRdb copy is restricted to in-frame clones and leaves out a portion. The sample lists 55,000 to 60,000 clones, around nine tenths seen once, with 3.5% to 4.5% in the top ten. The material sequenced was blood. The receptors originated from a person aged 18 to 75 in good health. The CDR3 runs from the conserved cysteine through the conserved F or W. D genes are given only for firm matches. Part of the rows lack a size; the others show once, few, many or a class for expanded clones.

>TRBV20-1|TRBD1|11|TRBJ2-5|.
CSARGLETQYF
TGCAGTGCCAGGGGGTTGGAGACCCAGTACTTC
>TRBV7-2|.|16|TRBJ2-4|.
CASSLEVAVAKNIQYF
TGTGCCAGCAGCTTAGAGGTGGCGGTAGCCAAAAACATTCAGTACTTC
>TRBV28|.|13|TRBJ1-1|once
CASSLNRVTEAFF
TGTGCCAGCAGTTTAAACCGAGTCACTGAAGCTTTCTTT
>TRBV5-6|.|15|TRBJ2-7|.
CASSSGAAAPTEQYF
TGTGCCAGCAGCTCAGGGGCGGCCGCACCCACCGAGCAGTACTTC
>TRBV6-5|.|15|TRBJ2-2|.
CASNLKGANTGELFF
TGTGCCAGCAACCTCAAGGGTGCGAACACCGGGGAGCTGTTTTTT
>TRBV19|TRBD1|12|TRBJ2-2|.
CASPDRAGELFF
TGTGCCAGTCCCGACAGGGCGGGGGAGCTGTTTTTT
>TRBV10-3|.|12|TRBJ2-7|.
CAIRGSNYEQYF
TGTGCCATCAGGGGCAGCAACTACGAGCAGTACTTC
>TRBV29-1|.|13|TRBJ1-5|.
CSVEIGGDQPQHF
TGCAGCGTTGAAATAGGGGGGGATCAGCCCCAGCATTTT
>TRBV6-5|.|13|TRBJ1-4|.
CASSPRGNEKLFF
TGTGCCAGCAGCCCGCGTGGAAATGAAAAACTGTTTTTT
>TRBV19|.|16|TRBJ1-5|.
CASRIQGYNSNQPQHF
TGTGCCAGTAGGATACAGGGATACAATAGCAATCAGCCCCAGCATTTT
>TRBV27|.|14|TRBJ1-2|.
CASSHGGPNYGYTF
TGTGCCAGCAGCCATGGGGGGCCTAACTATGGCTACACCTTC
>TRBV29-1|.|15|TRBJ1-4|few
CSVVVRGADNEKLFF
TGCAGCGTTGTGGTGCGTGGGGCAGACAATGAAAAACTGTTTTTT
>TRBV7-2|TRBD2|14|TRBJ2-1|.
CASSLRGAYNEQFF
TGTGCCAGCAGCTTGCGGGGGGCCTACAATGAGCAGTTCTTC
>TRBV19|.|13|TRBJ2-5|once
CASSIARRETQYF
TGTGCCAGTAGTATAGCACGACGGGAGACCCAGTACTTC
>TRBV20-1|.|11|TRBJ1-1|.
CSARKGTEAFF
TGCAGTGCTCGAAAGGGCACTGAAGCTTTCTTT
>TRBV30|TRBD1|15|TRBJ2-2|.
CAWSVLDRDTGELFF
TGTGCCTGGAGTGTACTGGACAGGGACACCGGGGAGCTGTTTTTT